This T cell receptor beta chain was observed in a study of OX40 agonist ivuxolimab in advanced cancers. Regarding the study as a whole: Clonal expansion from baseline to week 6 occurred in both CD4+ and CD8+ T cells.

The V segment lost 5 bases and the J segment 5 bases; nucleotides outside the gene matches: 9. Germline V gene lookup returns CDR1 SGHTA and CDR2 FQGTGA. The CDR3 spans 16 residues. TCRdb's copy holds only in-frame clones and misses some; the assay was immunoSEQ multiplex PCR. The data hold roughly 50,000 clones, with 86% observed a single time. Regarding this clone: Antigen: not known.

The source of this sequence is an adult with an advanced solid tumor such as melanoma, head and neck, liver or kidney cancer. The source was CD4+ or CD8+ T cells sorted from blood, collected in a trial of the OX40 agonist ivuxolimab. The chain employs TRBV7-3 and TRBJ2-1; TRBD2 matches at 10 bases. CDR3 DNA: TGTGCCAGCAGCCCAATAGCGGGGGGTAGAAACAATGAGCAGTTCTTC. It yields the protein CASSPIAGGRNNEQFF.